The table lists the clone carrying this TCR beta chain with a few counts. The antigen remains undetermined. The data were taken from a study of T cell responses to AZD1222 COVID-19 vaccine. Whole-study results and caveats: Clonal diversity was possibly underestimated; the donors were predominantly white British and more often female. Baseline testing showed seropositivity in only a handful of AZD1222 recipients.

The germline CDR1 and CDR2 sequences are SSHAT and FNYEAQ (reference sequence). V lost 3 bases and J 5 bases, leaving 13 bases between the germline ends. The CDR3 has 15 residues. Sequencing used immunoSEQ multiplex PCR; TCRdb keeps in-frame clones, though not all of them. The sample holds about 160,000 clones, around 89% seen once. Both about-4-week and about-12-week second-dose recipients were combined. The chain employs TRBV7-7 and TRBJ2-2; D not certain. Material: peripheral blood, obtained 28 days after the second AZD1222 dose. The origin of this receptor is an adult who received the AZD1222 COVID-19 vaccine. The CDR3 spells CASSFTDSVTGELFF. CDR3 nucleotide sequence: TGTGCCAGCAGCTTTACAGACTCAGTTACCGGGGAGCTGTTTTTT. The whole variable domain, remainder taken from reference TRBV7-7 and TRBJ2-2, is GAGVSQSPRYKVTKRGQDVTLRCDPISSHATLYWYQQALGQGPEFLTYFNYEAQPDKSGLPSDRFSAERPEGSISTLTIQRTEQRDSAMYRCASSFTDSVTGELFFGEGSRLTVL.